This TCR beta chain is from a study of blood T cells in healthy people across ages. Study-level results: Shifts in expanded clonotypes may have been confounded by donor CMV status, which was unknown. Among long-lived donors, naive CD4+ cells were more numerous and diversity higher than in aged donors.

Using a J-beta primer mix together with a sample-barcoded 5' primer, a second PCR was run for about 6 to 11 cycles. Every single cDNA molecule received a tag from a template-switch adaptor with 12 random nucleotides. Per-sample output comprised a minimum of 3 million paired-end reads containing CDR3. Each CDR3 protein is one row after TCRdb ran MiXCR on the 5' RACE reads. Found here are about 730,000 distinct CDR3 sequences, approximately 43% of them singletons; the top ten hold 20%. Remarks on this clonotype: Its antigen is still unknown.

Germline loops: CDR1 MNHNS, CDR2 SASEGT. Trimming pared 10 bases from V and 0 bases from J, leaving 9 bases between. The CDR3 contains 12 residues. Material: blood. This sequence was found in a woman aged 60-75 years in good health. This sequence joins TRBV6-1 and TRBJ1-1; D is unclear. CDR3 in amino acids: CATAELNTEAFF. The CDR3 DNA reads TGTGCCACCGCGGAGCTGAACACTGAAGCTTTCTTT.